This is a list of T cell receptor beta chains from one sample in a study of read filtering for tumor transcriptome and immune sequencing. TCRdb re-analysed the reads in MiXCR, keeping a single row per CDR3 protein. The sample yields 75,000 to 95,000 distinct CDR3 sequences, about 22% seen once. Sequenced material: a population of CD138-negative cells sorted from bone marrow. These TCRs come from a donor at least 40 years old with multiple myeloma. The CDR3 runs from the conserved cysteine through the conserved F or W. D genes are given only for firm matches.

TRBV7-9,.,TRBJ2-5,CASSLSATEGETQYF
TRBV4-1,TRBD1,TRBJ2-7,CASSQHKGARSYEQYF
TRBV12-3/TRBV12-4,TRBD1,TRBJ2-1,CASSLTGVRNEQFF
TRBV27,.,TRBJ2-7,CASSFTPVVAAEQYF
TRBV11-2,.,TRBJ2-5,CASSLSPGGTQYF
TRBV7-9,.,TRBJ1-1,CASSPQWANTEAFF
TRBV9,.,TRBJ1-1,CASSQSLNTEAFF
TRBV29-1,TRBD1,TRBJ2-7,CSVPGTGLYEQYF
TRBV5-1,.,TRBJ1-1,CASSLAPRGADTEAFF
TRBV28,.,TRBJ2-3,CASSLFGYRDKSTDTQYF
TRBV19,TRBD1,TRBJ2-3,CASSMTGSTGDTQYF
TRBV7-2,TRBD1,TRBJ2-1,CASSPPGGYNEQFF
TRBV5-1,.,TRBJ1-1,CASSFVGGSGTEAFF
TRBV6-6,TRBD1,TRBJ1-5,CATLDIQGASNQPQHF
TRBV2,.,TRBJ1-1,CASRPATTAEAFF
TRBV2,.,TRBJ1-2,CASSVRRVDYGYTF
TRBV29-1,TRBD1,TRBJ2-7,CSAGQGYSYEQYF
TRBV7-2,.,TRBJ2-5,CASSLEGMTLQETQYF
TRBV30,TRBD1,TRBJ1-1,CAWSPTGVGTEAFF
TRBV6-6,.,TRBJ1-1,CASNSPNTEAFF
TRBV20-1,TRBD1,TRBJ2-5,CSARDLTGGETQYF
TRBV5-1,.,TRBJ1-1,CASSPLEGVRNTEAFF
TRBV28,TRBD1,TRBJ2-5,CASSLTGARETQYF
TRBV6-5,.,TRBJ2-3,CASSYSSKLTDTQYF
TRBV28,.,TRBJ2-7,CASSRQTLQGGKYEQYF
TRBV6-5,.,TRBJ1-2,CASGGPYGYTF
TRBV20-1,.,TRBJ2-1,CSARTDRYNDQFF
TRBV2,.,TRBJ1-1,CASSEQPGATEAFF
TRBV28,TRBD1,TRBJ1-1,CASSNPWTGGAEAFF
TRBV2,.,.,CASSELEARDTQHF
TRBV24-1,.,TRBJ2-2,CATSDADGTNTGELFF
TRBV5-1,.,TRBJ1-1,CASSPDRPKNTEAFF
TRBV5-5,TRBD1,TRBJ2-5,CASSQGQGMGTQYF
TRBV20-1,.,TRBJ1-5,CSARDPIGTGNQPQHF
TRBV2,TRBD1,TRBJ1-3,CASRGQGARSGNTIYF
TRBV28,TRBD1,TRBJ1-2,CASRQGTSFYGYTF
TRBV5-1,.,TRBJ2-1,CASSLSGVRGNEQFF
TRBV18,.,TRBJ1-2,CASPLGGRYGYTF
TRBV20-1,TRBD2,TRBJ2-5,CSARAGTSRETQYF
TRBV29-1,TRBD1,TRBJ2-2,CSALRGPTGELFF
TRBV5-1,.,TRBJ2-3,CASSLGASSTDTQYF
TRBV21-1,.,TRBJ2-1,CASSKSQGGGPGRDEQFF
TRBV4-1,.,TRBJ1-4,CASSQPPLGRREKLFF
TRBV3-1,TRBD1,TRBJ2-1,CASSQDLAGGPANGQFF
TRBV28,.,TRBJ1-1,CASSFIGLGTEAFF
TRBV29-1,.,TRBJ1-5,CSVGEDINQPQHF
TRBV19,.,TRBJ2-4,CASSRAAENIQYF
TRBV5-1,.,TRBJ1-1,CASRSVGLNTEAFF
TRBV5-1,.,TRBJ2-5,CASSLVATADFSGTQYF
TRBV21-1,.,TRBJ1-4,CASRKGAGGSTNEKLFF
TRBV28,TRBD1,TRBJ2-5,CACRQGRGQETQYF
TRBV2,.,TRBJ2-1,CASRTYSDEQFF
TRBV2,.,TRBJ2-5,CASSAAGSQETQYF
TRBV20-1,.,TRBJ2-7,CSARDLRKSNSYEQYF
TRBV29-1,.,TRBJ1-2,CSVGARNYGYTF
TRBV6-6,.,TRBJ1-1,CASTFGGTEAFF
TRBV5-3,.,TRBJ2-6,CARSLPREVISGANVLTF
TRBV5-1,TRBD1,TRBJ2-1,CASSLGGHNEQFF